This T cell receptor beta chain was observed in a study of cytomegalovirus exposure and HLA in healthy donors. PCR used 60 Vbeta primers and 13 Jbeta primers. Using immunoSEQ multiplex PCR, the repertoire was profiled, and TCRdb retains in-frame clones only, with some absent. The sample has about 150,000 clones, 70% to 80% seen once. General observations from the study: CMV antigen specificity was confirmed in vitro for three CMV-associated chains. Trimming of TCR beta V- and J-genes showed a link, identified in a later analysis, to a missense DCLRE1C variant.

As concerns this clone: Its specificity is unknown.

Trimming took 1 base from V and 8 from J; bases not matched to a gene: 6. This CDR3 is 13 amino acids long. Per germline, CDR1 GTSNPN and CDR2 SVGIG (reference sequence). This cohort consisted of healthy bone marrow donors. Material: PBMCs. The receptor was derived from a man in his thirties or forties in good health and CMV-seropositive. J is TRBJ1-2 and V is TRBV30; 8 bases agree with TRBD1. The CDR3 loop is CAWSGQGTLGYTF. In DNA form, the CDR3 reads TGTGCCTGGAGTGGACAGGGGACCCTAGGCTACACCTTC.